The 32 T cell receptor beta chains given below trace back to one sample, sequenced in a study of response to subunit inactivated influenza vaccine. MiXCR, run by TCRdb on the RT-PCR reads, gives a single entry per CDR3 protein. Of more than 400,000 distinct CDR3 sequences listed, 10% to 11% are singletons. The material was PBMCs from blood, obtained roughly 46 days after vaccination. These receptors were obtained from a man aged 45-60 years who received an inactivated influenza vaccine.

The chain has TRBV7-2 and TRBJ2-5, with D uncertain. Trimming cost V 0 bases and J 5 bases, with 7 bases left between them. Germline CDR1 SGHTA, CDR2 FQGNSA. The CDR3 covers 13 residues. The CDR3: CASSLAVIETQYF. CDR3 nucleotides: TGTGCCAGCAGCTTAGCAGTAATTGAGACCCAGTACTTC. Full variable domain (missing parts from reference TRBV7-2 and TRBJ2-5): GAGVSQSPSNKVTEKGKDVELRCDPISGHTALYWYRQSLGQGLEFLIYFQGNSAPDKSGLPSDRFSAERTGGSVSTLTIQRTQQEDSAVYLCASSLAVIETQYFGPGTRLLVL.

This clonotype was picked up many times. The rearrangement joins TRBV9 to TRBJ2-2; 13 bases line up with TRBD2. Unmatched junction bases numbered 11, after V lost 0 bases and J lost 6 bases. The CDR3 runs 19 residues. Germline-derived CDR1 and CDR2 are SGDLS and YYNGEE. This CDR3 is CASSVGGGGLAGRSGELFF. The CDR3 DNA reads TGTGCCAGCAGCGTAGGAGGGGGGGGACTAGCGGGAAGATCCGGGGAGCTGTTTTTT.

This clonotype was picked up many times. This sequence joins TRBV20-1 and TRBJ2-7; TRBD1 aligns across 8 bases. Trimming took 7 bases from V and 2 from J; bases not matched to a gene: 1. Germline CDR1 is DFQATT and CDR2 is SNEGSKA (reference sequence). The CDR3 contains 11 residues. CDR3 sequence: CSGTGTYEQYF. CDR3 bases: TGCAGTGGGACAGGGACCTACGAGCAGTACTTC.

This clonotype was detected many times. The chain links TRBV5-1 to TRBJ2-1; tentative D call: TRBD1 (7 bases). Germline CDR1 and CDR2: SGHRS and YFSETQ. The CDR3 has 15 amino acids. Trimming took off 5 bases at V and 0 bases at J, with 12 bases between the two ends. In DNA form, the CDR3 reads TGCGCCAGCAGACTTCAGGGGGGCTCCTACAATGAGCAGTTCTTC. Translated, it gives CASRLQGGSYNEQFF.

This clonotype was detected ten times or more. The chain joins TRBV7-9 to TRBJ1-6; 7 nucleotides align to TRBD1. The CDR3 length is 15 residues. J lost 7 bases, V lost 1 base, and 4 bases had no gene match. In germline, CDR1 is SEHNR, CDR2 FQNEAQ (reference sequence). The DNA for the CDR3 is TGTGCCAGCAGCTTAGGGGCAGGGGGAAATTCACCCCTCCACTTT. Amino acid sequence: CASSLGAGGNSPLHF.

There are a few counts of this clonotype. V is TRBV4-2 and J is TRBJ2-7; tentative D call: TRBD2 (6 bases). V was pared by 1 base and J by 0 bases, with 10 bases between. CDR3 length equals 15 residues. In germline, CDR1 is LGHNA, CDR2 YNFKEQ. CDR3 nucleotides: TGTGCCAGCAGCCAAGGCGGGGATTACTCCTACGAGCAGTACTTC. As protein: CASSQGGDYSYEQYF.

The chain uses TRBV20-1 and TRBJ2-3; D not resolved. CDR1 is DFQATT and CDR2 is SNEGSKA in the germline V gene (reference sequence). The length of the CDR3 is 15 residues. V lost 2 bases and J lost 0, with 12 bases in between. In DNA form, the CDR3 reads TGCAGTGCTAGATCCAGGACGGCTAGCACAGATACGCAGTATTTT. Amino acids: CSARSRTASTDTQYF.

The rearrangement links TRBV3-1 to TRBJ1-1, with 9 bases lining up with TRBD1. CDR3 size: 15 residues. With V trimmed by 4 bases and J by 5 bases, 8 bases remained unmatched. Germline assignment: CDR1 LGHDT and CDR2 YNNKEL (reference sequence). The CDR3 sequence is CASSRPGQGRTEAFF. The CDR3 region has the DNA TGTGCCAGCAGCCGGCCGGGACAGGGTCGGACTGAAGCTTTCTTT.

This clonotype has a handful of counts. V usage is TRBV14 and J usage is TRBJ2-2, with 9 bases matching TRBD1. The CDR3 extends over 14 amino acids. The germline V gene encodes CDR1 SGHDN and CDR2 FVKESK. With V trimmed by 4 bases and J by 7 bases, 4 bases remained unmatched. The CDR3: CASSPQGASGELFF. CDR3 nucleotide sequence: TGTGCCAGCAGCCCACAGGGGGCGAGCGGGGAGCTGTTTTTT.

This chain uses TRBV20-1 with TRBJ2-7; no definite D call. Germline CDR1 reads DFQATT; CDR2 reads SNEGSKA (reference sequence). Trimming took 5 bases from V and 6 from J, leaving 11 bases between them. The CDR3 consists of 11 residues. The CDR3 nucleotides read TGCAGTGCTGAATGGGTGCCCGAGCAGTACTTC. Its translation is CSAEWVPEQYF.

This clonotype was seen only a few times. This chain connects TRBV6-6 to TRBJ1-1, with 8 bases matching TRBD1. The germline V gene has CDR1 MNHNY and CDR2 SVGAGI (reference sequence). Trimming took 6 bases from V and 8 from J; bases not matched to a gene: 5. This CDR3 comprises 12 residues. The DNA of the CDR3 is TGTGCCAGCAGCCCTGGACAGGGCGAAGCTTTCTTT. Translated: CASSPGQGEAFF.

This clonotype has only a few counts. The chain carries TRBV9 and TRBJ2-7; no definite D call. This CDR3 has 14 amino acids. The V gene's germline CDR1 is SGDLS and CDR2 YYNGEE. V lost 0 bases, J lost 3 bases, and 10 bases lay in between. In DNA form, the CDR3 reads TGTGCCAGCAGCGTAGCTTCGGAAGACTACGAGCAGTACTTC. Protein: CASSVASEDYEQYF.

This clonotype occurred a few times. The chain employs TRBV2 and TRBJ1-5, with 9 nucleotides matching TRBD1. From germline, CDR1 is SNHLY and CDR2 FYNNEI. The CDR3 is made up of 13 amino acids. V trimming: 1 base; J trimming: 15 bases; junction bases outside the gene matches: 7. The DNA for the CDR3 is TGTGCCAGCAGTGAAGGCCAAAGGACAGGGGTGCATTTT. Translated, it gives CASSEGQRTGVHF.

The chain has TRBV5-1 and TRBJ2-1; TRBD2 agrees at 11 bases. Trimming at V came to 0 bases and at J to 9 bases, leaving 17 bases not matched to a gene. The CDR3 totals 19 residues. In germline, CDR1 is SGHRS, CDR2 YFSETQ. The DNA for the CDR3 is TGCGCCAGCAGCTTGGTGGCTAGCGGGAGGTCCCGGGGGCTCGGTGAGCAGTTCTTC. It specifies CASSLVASGRSRGLGEQFF.

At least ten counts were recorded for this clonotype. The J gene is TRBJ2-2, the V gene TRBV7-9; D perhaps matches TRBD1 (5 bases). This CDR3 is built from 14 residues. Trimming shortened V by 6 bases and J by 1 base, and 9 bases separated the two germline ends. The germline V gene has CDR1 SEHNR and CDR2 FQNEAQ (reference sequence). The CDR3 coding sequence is TGTGCCAGCAGACCCGACAGGAACACCGGGGAGCTGTTTTTT. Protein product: CASRPDRNTGELFF.

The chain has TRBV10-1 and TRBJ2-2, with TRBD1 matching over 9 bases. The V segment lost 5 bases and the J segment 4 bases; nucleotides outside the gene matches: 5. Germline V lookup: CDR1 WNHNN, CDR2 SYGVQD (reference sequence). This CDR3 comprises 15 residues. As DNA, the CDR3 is TGCGCCAGCAGTAAGGACAGGGGTACCACCGGGGAGCTGTTTTTT. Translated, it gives CASSKDRGTTGELFF.

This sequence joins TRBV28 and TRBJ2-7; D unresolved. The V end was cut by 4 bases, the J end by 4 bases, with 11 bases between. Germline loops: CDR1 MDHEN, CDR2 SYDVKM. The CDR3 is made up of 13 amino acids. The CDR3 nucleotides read TGTGCCAGCAGTTCCCCGGACGGGTACGAGCAGTACTTC. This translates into CASSSPDGYEQYF.

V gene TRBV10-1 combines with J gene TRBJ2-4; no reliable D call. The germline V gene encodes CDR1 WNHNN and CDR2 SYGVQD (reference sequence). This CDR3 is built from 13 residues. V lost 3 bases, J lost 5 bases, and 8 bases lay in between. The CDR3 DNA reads TGCGCCAGCAGTGAATACCGCCAAAACATTCAGTACTTC. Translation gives CASSEYRQNIQYF.

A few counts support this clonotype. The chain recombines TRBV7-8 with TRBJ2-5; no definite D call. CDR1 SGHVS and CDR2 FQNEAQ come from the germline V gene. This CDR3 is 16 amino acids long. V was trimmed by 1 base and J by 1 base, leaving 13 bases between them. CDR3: CASSLGGPSSQETQYF. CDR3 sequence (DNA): TGTGCCAGCAGCTTAGGAGGACCCAGTTCCCAAGAGACCCAGTACTTC.

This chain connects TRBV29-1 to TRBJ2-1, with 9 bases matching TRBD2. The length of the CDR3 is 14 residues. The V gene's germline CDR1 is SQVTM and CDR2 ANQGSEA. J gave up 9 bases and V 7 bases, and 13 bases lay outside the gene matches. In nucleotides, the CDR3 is TGCAGCGCCTCTAGCGGGGCCGGGCCTTTTGAGCAGTTCTTC. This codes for CSASSGAGPFEQFF.

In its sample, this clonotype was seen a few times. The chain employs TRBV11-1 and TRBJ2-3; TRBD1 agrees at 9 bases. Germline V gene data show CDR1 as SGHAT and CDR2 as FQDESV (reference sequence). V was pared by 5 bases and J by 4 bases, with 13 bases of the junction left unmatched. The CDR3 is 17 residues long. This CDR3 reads CASSPMTGQGNSDTQYF. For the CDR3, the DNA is TGTGCCAGCAGCCCGATGACGGGACAGGGAAATTCAGATACGCAGTATTTT.

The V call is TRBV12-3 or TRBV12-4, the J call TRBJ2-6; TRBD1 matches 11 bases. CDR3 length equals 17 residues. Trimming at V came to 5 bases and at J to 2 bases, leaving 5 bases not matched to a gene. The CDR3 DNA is TGTGCCAGCAGTACGGGACAGGGGGACCCTGGGGCCAACGTCCTGACTTTC. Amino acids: CASSTGQGDPGANVLTF.

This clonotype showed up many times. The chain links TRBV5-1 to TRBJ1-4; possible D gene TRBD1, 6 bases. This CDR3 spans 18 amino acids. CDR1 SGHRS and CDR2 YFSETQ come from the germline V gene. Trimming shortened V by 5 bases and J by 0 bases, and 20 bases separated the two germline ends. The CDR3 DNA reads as TGCGCCAGCAGTCGTGACCAAGCAGGGGCCCCAACTAATGAAAAACTGTTTTTT. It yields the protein CASSRDQAGAPTNEKLFF.

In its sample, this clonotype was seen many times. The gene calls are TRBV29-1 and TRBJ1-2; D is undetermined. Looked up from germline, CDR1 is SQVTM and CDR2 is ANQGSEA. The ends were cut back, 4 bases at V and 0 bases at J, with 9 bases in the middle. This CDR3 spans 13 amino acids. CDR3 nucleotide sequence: TGCAGCGTTGCTCCCATTTCTAACTATGGCTACACCTTC. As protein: CSVAPISNYGYTF.

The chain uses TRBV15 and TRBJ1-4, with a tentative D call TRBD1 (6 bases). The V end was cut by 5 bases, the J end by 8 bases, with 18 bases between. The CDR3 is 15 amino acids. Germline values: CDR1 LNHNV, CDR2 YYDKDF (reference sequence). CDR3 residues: CATSGVQGLREKLFF. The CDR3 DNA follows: TGTGCCACCAGCGGGGTACAGGGTTTAAGGGAAAAACTGTTTTTT. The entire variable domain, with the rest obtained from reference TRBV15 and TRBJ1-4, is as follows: DAMVIQNPRYQVTQFGKPVTLSCSQTLNHNVMYWYQQKSSQAPKLLFHYYDKDFNNEADTPDNFQSRRPNTSFCFLDIRSPGLGDTAMYLCATSGVQGLREKLFFGSGTQLSVL.

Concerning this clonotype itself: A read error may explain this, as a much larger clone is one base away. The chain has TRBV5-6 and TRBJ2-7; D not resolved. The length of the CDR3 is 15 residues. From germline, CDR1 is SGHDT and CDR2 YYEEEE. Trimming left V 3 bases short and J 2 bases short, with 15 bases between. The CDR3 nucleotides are TGTGCCAGCAGCTACGAGACGACCCAAACCTACGAGCAGTACTTC. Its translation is CASSYETTQTYEQYF.

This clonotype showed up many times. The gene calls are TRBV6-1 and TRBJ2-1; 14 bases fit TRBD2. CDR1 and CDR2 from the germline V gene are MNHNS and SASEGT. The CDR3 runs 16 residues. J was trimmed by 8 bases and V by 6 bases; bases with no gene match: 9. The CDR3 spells CASSRLAGGGGHEQFF. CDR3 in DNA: TGTGCCAGCAGCCGACTAGCGGGAGGGGGGGGGCATGAGCAGTTCTTC.

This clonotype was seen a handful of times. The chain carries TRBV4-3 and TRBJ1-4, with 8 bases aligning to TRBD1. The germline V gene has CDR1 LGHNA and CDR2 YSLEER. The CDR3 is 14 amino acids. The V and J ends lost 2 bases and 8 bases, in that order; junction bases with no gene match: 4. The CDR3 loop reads CASSQTTGAEKLFF. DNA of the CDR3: TGCGCCAGCAGCCAAACGACAGGGGCCGAAAAACTGTTTTTT.

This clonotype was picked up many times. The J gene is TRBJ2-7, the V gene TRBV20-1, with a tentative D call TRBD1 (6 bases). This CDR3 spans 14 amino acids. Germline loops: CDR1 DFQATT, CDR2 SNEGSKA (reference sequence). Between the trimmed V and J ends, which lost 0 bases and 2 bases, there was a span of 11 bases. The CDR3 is CSAREGRGPYEQYF. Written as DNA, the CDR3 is TGCAGTGCTAGAGAGGGCAGGGGCCCCTACGAGCAGTACTTC.

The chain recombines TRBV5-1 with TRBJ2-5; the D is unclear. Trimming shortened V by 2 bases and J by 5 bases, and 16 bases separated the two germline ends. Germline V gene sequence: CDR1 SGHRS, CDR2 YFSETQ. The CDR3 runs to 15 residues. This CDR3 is CASSLGGAMVETQYF. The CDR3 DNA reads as TGCGCCAGCAGCTTAGGTGGAGCCATGGTTGAGACCCAGTACTTC.

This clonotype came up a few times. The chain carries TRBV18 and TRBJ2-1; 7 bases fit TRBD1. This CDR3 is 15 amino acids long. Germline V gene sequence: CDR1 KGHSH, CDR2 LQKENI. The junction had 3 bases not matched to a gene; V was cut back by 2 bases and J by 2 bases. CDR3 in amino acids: CASSPEGAPYNEQFF. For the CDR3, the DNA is TGTGCCAGCTCACCAGAGGGGGCTCCCTACAATGAGCAGTTCTTC.

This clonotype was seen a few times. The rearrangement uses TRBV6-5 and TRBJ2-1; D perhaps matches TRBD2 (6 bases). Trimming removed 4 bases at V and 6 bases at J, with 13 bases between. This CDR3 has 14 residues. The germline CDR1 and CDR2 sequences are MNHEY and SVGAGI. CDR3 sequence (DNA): TGTGCCAGCAGTTTTTCCGGGACTGCCAATGAGCAGTTCTTC. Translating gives CASSFSGTANEQFF.